This TCR beta chain emerged from a study of cytotoxic CD8 clonotypes in ibrutinib-treated CLL. General study findings and limits: At baseline, clonality was higher than in age-matched healthy donors and correlated with CD8+ counts.

Measured with immunoSEQ multiplex PCR; TCRdb has only the in-frame clones, and not every one. The table shows a few hundred thousand clones, with 70% occurring only once. As for this clone: Its cognate antigen is unknown.

Source: PBMCs, taken after 24 months of ibrutinib treatment. The clonotype comes from a human donor with chronic lymphocytic leukemia.

As DNA, the CDR3 is TGTGCCAGCAGGACAGGGGGCAGAACTAATGAAAAACTGTTTTTT. It codes for CASRTGGRTNEKLFF. The chain recombines TRBV28 with TRBJ1-4, with TRBD1 matching 10 bases. Trimming took 6 bases from V and 1 from J; bases not matched to a gene: 2. CDR3 length equals 15 residues. Germline CDR1 reads MDHEN; CDR2 reads SYDVKM.